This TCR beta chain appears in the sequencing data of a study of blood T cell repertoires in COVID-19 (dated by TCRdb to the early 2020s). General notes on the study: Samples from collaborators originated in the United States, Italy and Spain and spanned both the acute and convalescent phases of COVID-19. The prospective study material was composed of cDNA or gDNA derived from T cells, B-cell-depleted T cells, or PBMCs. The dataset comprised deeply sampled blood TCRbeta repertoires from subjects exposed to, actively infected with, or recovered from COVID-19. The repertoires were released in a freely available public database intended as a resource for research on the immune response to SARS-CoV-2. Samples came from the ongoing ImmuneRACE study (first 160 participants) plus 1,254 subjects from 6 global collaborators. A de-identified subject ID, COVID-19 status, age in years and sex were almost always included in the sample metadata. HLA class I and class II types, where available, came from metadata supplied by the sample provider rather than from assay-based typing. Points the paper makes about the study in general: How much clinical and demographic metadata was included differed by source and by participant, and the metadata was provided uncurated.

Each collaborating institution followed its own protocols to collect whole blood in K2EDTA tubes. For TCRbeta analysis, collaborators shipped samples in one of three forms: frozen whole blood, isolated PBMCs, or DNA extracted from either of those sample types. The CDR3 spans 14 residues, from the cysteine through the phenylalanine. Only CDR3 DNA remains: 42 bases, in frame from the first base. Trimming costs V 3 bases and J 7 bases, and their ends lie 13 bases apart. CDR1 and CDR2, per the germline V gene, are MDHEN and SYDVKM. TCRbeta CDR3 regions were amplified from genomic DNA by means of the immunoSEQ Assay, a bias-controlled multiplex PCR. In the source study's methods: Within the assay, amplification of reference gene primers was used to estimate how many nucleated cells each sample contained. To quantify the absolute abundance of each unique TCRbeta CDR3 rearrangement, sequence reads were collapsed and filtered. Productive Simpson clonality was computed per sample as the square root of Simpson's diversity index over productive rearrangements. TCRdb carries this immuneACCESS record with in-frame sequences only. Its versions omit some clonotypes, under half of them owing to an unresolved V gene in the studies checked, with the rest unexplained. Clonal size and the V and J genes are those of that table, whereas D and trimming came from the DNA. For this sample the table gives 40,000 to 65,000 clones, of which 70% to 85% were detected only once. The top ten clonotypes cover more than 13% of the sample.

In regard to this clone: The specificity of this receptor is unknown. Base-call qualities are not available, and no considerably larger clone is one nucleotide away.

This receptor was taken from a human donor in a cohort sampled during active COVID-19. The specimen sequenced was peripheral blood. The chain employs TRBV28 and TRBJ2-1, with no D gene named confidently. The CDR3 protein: CASSFSSPTNEQFF. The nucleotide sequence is TGTGCCAGCAGTTTTAGTTCTCCTACGAATGAGCAGTTCTTC.